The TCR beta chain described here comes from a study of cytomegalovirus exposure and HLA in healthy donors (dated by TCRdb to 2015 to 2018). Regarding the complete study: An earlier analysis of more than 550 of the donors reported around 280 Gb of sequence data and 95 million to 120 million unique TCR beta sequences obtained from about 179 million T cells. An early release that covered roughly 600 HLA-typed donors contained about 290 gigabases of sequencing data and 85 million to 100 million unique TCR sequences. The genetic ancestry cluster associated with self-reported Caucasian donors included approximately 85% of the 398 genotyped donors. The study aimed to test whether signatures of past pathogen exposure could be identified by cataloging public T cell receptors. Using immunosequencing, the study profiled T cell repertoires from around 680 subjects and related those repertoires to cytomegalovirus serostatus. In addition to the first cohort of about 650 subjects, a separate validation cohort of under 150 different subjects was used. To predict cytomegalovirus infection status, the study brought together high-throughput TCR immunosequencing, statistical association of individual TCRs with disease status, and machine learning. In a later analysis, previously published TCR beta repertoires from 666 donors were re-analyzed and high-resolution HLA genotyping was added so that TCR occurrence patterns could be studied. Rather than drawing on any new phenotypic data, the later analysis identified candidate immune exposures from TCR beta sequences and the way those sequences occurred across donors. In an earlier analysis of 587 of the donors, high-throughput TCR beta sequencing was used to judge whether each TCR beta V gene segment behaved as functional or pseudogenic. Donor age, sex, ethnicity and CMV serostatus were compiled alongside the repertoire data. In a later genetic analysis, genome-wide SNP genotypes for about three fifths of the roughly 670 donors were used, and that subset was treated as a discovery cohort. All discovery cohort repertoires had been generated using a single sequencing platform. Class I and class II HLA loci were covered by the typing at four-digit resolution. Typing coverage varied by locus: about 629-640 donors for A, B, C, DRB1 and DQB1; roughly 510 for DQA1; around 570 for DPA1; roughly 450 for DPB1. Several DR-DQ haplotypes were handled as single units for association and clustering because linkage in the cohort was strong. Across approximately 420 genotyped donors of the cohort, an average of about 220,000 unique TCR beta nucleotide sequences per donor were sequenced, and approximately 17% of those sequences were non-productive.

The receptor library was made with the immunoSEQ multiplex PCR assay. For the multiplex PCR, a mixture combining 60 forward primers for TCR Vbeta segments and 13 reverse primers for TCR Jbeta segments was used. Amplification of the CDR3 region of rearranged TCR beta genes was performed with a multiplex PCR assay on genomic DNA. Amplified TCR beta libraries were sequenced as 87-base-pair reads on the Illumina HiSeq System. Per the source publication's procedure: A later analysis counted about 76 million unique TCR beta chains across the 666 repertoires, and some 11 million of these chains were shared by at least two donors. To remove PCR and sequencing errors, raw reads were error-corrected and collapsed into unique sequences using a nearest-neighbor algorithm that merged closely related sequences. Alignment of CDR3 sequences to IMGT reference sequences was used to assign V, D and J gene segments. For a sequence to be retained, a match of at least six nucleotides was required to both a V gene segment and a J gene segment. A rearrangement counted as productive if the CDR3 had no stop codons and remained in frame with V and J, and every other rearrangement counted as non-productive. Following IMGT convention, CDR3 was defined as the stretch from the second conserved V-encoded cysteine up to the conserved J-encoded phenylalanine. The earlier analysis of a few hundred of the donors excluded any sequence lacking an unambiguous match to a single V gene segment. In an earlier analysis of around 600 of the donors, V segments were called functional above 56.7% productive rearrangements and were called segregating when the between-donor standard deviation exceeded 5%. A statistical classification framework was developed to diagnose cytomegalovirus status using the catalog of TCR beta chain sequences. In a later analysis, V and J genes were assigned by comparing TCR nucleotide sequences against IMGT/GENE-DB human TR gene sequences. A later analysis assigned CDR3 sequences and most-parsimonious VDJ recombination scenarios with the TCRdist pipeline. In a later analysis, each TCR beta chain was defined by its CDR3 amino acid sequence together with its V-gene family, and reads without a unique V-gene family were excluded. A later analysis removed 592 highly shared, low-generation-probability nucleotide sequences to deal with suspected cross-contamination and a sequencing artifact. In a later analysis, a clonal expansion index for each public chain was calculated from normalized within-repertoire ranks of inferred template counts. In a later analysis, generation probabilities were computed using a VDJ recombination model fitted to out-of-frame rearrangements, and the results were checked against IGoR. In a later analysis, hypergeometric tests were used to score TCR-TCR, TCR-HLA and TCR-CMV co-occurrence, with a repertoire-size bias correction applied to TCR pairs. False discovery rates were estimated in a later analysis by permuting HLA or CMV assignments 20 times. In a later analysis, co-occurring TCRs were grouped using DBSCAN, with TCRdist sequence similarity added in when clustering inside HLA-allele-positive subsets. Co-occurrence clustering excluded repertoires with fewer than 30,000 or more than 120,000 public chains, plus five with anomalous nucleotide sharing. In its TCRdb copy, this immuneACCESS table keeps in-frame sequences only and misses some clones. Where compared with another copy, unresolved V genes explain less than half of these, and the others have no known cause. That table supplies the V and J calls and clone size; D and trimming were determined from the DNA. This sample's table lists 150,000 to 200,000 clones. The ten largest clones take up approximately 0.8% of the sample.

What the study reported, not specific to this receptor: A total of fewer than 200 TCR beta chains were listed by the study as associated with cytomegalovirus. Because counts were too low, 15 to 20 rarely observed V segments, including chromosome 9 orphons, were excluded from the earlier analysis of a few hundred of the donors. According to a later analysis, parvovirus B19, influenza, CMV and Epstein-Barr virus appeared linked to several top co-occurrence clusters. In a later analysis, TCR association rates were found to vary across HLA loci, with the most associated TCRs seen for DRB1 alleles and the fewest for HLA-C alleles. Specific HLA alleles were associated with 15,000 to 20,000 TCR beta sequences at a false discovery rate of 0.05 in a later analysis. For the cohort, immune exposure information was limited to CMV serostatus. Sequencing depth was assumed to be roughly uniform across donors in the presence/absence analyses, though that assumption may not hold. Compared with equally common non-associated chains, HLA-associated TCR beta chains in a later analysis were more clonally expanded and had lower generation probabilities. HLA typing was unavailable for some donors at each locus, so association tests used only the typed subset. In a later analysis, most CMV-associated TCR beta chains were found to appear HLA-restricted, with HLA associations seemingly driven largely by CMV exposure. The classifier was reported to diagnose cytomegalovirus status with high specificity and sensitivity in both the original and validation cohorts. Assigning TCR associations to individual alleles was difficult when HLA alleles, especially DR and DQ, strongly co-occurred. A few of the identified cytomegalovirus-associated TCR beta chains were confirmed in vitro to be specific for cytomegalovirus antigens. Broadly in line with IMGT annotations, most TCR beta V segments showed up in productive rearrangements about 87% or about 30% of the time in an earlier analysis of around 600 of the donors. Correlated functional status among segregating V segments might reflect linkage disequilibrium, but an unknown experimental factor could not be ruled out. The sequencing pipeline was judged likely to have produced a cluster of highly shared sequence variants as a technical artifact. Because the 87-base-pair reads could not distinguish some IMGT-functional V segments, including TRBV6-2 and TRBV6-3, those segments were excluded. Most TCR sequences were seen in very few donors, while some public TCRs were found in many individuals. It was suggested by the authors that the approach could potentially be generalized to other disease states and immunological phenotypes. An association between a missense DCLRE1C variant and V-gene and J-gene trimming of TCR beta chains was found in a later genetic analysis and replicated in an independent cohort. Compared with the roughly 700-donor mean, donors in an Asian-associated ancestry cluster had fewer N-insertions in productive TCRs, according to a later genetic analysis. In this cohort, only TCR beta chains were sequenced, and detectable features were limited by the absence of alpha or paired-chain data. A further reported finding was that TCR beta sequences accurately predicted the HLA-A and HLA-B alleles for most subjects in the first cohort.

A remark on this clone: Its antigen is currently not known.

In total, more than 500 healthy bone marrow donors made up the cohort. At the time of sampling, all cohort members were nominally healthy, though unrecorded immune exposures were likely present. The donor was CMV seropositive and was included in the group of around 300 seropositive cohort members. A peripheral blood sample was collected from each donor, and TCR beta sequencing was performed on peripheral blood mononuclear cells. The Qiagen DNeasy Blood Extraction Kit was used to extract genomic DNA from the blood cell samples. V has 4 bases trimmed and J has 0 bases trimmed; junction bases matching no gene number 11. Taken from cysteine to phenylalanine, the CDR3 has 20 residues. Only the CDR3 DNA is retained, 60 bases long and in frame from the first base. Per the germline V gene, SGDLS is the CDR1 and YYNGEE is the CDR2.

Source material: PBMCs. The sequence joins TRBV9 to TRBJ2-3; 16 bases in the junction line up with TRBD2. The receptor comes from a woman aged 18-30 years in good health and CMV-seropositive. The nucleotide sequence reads TGTGCCAGCAGCATCCCCGGGACTAGCGGGAGGGCCTCCAGCACAGATACGCAGTATTTT. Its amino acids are CASSIPGTSGRASSTDTQYF.